This entry is about one T cell receptor beta chain. Its antigen is unidentified. This sample was included in a study of T cell repertoires in cytomegalovirus infection. TCRdb itself ran the reads through MiXCR, one entry per CDR3 protein. Of nearly 550,000 distinct CDR3 sequences listed, about 15% were seen once; the top ten hold about 24%. The CDR3 has 10 amino acids. Trimming removed 10 bases at V and 7 bases at J, with 8 bases between. Germline V gene data show CDR1 as MNHNY and CDR2 as SVGAGI (reference sequence). Broader study findings: Summed frequency of shared TCR beta families picked out CMV carriers who also had the relevant HLA.

Material for sequencing was CD8+ T cells from PBMCs. This TCR was sampled from a human donor in good health (CMV status not recorded). Some clones in this sample may be carry-over from other donors' samples. V usage is TRBV6-6 and J usage is TRBJ2-1; possibly TRBD2 for D (6 bases). DNA for the CDR3: TGTGCCACCGGGGGAAATGAGCAGTTCTTC. The encoded protein is CATGGNEQFF.